One sample yielded the 6 T cell receptor beta chains listed below, sequenced in a study of T cells after yellow fever vaccination. TCRdb re-analysed the 5' RACE reads in MiXCR, keeping a single row per CDR3 protein. This table has approximately 340,000 distinct CDR3 sequences, roughly 9.4% appearing once. Sequencing was performed on PBMCs, taken on the day of the first yellow fever vaccination. The receptors were gathered from a man younger than 35 who received the YFV17D yellow fever vaccine.

A few counts support this clonotype. The chain employs TRBV29-1 and TRBJ2-3; TRBD1 matches at 8 bases. V lost 0 bases, J lost 5 bases, and 4 bases stayed unmatched. The CDR3 sequence is 14 residues long. Germline-derived CDR1 and CDR2 are SQVTM and ANQGSEA. The CDR3 spells CSVEEGTGKDTQYF. The CDR3 coding sequence is TGCAGCGTTGAAGAGGGGACAGGAAAAGATACGCAGTATTTT.

This clonotype was counted at least ten times. The chain has TRBV20-1 and TRBJ2-3, with D perhaps TRBD2 (6 bases). Trimming stripped 4 bases from V and 6 bases from J, with 17 bases between. CDR3 length: 14 amino acids. Germline assignment: CDR1 DFQATT and CDR2 SNEGSKA (reference sequence). CDR3 nucleotides: TGCAGTGCTACGCGGGCTCCGGAGGGGGATACGCAGTATTTT. This sequence encodes CSATRAPEGDTQYF.

The chain carries TRBV6-1 and TRBJ1-6; D unresolved. Trimming pared 8 bases from V and 6 bases from J, leaving 17 bases between. This CDR3 region has 15 residues. Germline CDR1 reads MNHNS; CDR2 reads SASEGT. CDR3 loop: CASHTTASSNSPLHF. CDR3 nucleotide sequence: TGTGCCAGCCACACCACCGCCAGTAGTAATTCACCCCTCCACTTT.

The chain recombines TRBV12-3 or TRBV12-4 with TRBJ2-5; 8 bases match TRBD2. Trimming cost V 6 bases and J 3 bases; bases outside gene matches: 6. The CDR3 is 14 amino acids. The CDR3 loop reads CASSPLLAEETQYF. The CDR3 DNA is TGTGCCAGCAGCCCTTTACTAGCGGAAGAGACCCAGTACTTC.

V is TRBV5-1 and J is TRBJ1-1, with 11 bases identical to TRBD1. The V gene's germline CDR1 is SGHRS and CDR2 YFSETQ. V was pared by 0 bases and J by 4 bases, with 8 bases of the junction left unmatched. The CDR3 has 17 residues. CDR3 amino acids: CASSLGDRGWRGTEAFF. The CDR3, as DNA: TGCGCCAGCAGCTTGGGGGACAGGGGGTGGAGGGGCACTGAAGCTTTCTTT.

This clonotype was found a few times. The CDR3 DNA reads as TGTGCCAGCAGTTTTTTTCGGGGAACTGAAGCTTTCTTT. This codes for CASSFFRGTEAFF. This chain uses TRBV12-3 or TRBV12-4 with TRBJ1-1; no clear D gene. The CDR3 length is 13 residues. V lost 3 bases, J lost 5 bases, and 10 bases lay in between.